This TCR beta chain was profiled in a study of patients and donors after allogeneic stem cell transplantation. The CDR3 length is 13 residues. Germline trimming cut 4 bases from V and 8 bases from J; bases unmatched to any gene: 5. Germline V lookup: CDR1 SGHDT, CDR2 YYEEEE. Using its own MiXCR run on the RT-PCR reads, TCRdb lists one record per CDR3 protein. The sample records roughly 880,000 distinct CDR3 sequences, 18% being singletons. The sample was blood, either unsorted or a sorted T cell fraction (not recorded which). This chain connects TRBV5-6 to TRBJ2-3, with 9 bases matching TRBD1. This sequence originates from a human donor who was either an allogeneic HSCT recipient or a stem cell or donor lymphocyte infusion donor (not recorded which). It is not recorded whose cells these are; they may come from a transplant donor. The CDR3 coding sequence is TGTGCCAGCAGCGGGGACAGGGCGGGTACGCAGTATTTT. Residues: CASSGDRAGTQYF. Variable domain in full (rest from reference TRBV5-6 and TRBJ2-3): DAGVTQSPTHLIKTRGQQVTLRCSPKSGHDTVSWYQQALGQGPQFIFQYYEEEERQRGNFPDRFSGHQFPNYSSELNVNALLLGDSALYLCASSGDRAGTQYFGPGTRLTVL.